The present entry profiles one T cell receptor beta chain with its context. Antigen unknown. The germline gene is not matched at one end of the junction; a read error may be the cause. This entry belongs to a study of T-cell memory formation after mild COVID-19. Study-wide results and caveats: Clones that contracted clustered mainly in CM and EM if CD4+ and in EMRA if CD8+.

Via MiXCR, TCRdb re-called the 5' RACE reads, giving one row per CDR3 protein. The sample gives 300,000 to 400,000 distinct CDR3 sequences, roughly 13% of which show up once; around a fifth is in the top ten. The origin of this receptor is a man younger than 35 who had mild COVID-19 (a few samples of this study predate the infection). Cell type and time point are not known. The specimen sequenced was PBMCs or a T cell subset sorted from them (not recorded which).

In DNA form, the CDR3 reads TGTGCCAGAAGCTCAGCCAGGGGGTTGTACCAGCAGTACTTC. This gives the protein CARSSARGLYQQYF. J is TRBJ2-7 and V is TRBV7-8; 7 positions agree with TRBD1. The length of the CDR3 is 14 residues. CDR1 is SGHVS, CDR2 FQNEAQ, per germline.